The 3 T cell receptor beta chains reported below all come from one sample, sequenced in a study of blood T cell repertoires in COVID-19. The table came from immunoSEQ multiplex PCR; TCRdb's copy has only in-frame clones and leaves some out. The sample carries 100,000 or so clones, 80% to 85% recorded once. The sample was peripheral blood. These TCRs come from a woman at least 80 years old with acute or convalescent COVID-19.

The chain combines TRBV5-4 with TRBJ2-3; 10 bases are a match to TRBD2. Trimming removed 1 base from V and 5 bases from J; junction bases left unmatched: 4. Germline lookup yields CDR1 SGHNT and CDR2 YYREEE (reference sequence). The CDR3 contains 15 residues. The CDR3 nucleotides are TGTGCCAGCAGCTTGAGCGGGAGGGACGGAGATACGCAGTATTTT. The encoded protein is CASSLSGRDGDTQYF.

The CDR3, as DNA: TGCAGCGCAGGGGGACAGCAAATTTCCACAGATACGCAGTATTTT. This codes for CSAGGQQISTDTQYF. The rearrangement joins TRBV29-1 to TRBJ2-3; 7 bases are shared with TRBD1. There are 15 residues in the CDR3. CDR1 and CDR2 (germline): SQVTM, ANQGSEA. Losses at the gene ends were 7 bases for V and 2 bases for J; bases not matched to a gene: 12.

This clone was counted a few times. The chain recombines TRBV2 with TRBJ2-3; a possible D gene is TRBD2 (5 bases). The CDR3 has 16 residues. Germline CDR1 and CDR2: SNHLY and FYNNEI. Trimming took 1 base from V and 6 from J, leaving 17 bases between them. The CDR3 loop reads CASSEEAGEIGDTQYF. The CDR3 bases are TGTGCCAGCAGTGAAGAGGCCGGGGAGATAGGGGATACGCAGTATTTT.